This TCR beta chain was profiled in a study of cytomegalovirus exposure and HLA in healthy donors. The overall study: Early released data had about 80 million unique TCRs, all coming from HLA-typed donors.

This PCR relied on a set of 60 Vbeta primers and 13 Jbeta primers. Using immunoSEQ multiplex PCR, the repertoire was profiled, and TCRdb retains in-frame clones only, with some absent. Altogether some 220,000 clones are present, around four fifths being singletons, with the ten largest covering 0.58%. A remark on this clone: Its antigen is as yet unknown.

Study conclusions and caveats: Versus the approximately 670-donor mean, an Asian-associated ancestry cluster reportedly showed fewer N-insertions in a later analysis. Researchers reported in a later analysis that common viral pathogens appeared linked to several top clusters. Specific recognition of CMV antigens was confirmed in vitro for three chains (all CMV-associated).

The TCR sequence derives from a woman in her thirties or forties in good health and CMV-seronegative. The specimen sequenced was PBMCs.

The CDR3 sequence is CSVRPGLAPDTQYF. CDR3 sequence (DNA): TGCAGCGTCAGGCCGGGACTAGCGCCAGATACGCAGTATTTT. The chain is built from TRBV29-1 and TRBJ2-3; 10 bases match TRBD2. CDR3 size: 14 residues. With 6 bases clipped from V and 4 bases from J, the junction kept 7 bases outside the gene matches. Germline V gene lookup returns CDR1 SQVTM and CDR2 ANQGSEA.